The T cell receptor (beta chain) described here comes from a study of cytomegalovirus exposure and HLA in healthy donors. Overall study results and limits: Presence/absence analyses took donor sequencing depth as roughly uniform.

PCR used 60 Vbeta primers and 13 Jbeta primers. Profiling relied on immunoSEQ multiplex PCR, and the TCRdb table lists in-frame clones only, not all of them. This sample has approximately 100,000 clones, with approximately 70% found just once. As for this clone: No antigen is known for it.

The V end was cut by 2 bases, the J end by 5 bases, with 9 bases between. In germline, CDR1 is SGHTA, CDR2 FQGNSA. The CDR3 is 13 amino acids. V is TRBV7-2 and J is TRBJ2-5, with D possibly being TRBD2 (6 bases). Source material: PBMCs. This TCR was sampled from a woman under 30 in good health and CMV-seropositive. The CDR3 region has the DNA TGTGCCAGCAGCTTAAACGGAGGGGAGACCCAGTACTTC. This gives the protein CASSLNGGETQYF. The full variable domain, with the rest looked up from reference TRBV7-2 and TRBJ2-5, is GAGVSQSPSNKVTEKGKDVELRCDPISGHTALYWYRQSLGQGLEFLIYFQGNSAPDKSGLPSDRFSAERTGGSVSTLTIQRTQQEDSAVYLCASSLNGGETQYFGPGTRLLVL.